The rows below give T cell receptor beta chains drawn from one sample of a study of shared clonotypes between healthy human individuals. Clones were read by immunoSEQ multiplex PCR, and TCRdb kept only the in-frame ones, dropping some. The table has about 2.1 million clones, roughly 91% seen once. Sequencing input: naive CD8+ T cells from PBMCs. The receptors originated from a man aged 18-30 years in good health. Some clones in this sample may be carry-over from other donors' samples. The CDR3 runs from the conserved cysteine through the conserved F or W. Fields, in order: CDR3 DNA, CDR3 protein, clone size, CDR3 length, D gene, J gene, V gene. The D gene is left open where the match is weak. For some rows the clone size is stated as once, few or many, or as a class when expanded; others skip it.

CDR3 DNA: TGTGCCAGCAGCTTGGGGGGAGGTGGCTACAATGAGCAGTTCTTC
CDR3 protein: CASSLGGGGYNEQFF
clone size: .
CDR3 length: 15
D gene: .
J gene: TRBJ2-1
V gene: TRBV5-6

CDR3 DNA: TGTGCCAGCAGCTTGGGCAGGGAGAACACTGAAGCTTTCTTT
CDR3 protein: CASSLGRENTEAFF
clone size: .
CDR3 length: 14
D gene: .
J gene: TRBJ1-1
V gene: TRBV7-6

CDR3 DNA: TGTGCCAGTAGTACACTCATAGCGGGAGGGTACGAGCAGTACTTC
CDR3 protein: CASSTLIAGGYEQYF
clone size: .
CDR3 length: 15
D gene: TRBD2
J gene: TRBJ2-7
V gene: TRBV19

CDR3 DNA: TGTGCCAGCAGCGGTCTCGGGGGCAATCAGCCCCAGCATTTT
CDR3 protein: CASSGLGGNQPQHF
clone size: .
CDR3 length: 14
D gene: .
J gene: TRBJ1-5
V gene: TRBV9

CDR3 DNA: TGCGCCAGCAGCCTCGCCTCTGGGATACGGACAGATACGCAGTATTTT
CDR3 protein: CASSLASGIRTDTQYF
clone size: once
CDR3 length: 16
D gene: .
J gene: TRBJ2-3
V gene: TRBV4-1

CDR3 DNA: TGCGCCAGCAGCTTGGCCCAGGGAAGGGACTATGGCTACACCTTC
CDR3 protein: CASSLAQGRDYGYTF
clone size: .
CDR3 length: 15
D gene: .
J gene: TRBJ1-2
V gene: TRBV5-1

CDR3 DNA: TGTGCCAGCAGTGCTTTAGGTGGTGGCTACACCTTC
CDR3 protein: CASSALGGGYTF
clone size: .
CDR3 length: 12
D gene: .
J gene: TRBJ1-2
V gene: TRBV7-9

CDR3 DNA: TGTGCCAGCAGCCAAACTACTAGCACAGATACGCAGTATTTT
CDR3 protein: CASSQTTSTDTQYF
clone size: .
CDR3 length: 14
D gene: .
J gene: TRBJ2-3
V gene: TRBV4-2

CDR3 DNA: TGTGCCAGCAGCCCCCGATCAGTCTCGACAAACCTCACAGATACGCAGTATTTT
CDR3 protein: CASSPRSVSTNLTDTQYF
clone size: .
CDR3 length: 18
D gene: .
J gene: TRBJ2-3
V gene: TRBV7-3

CDR3 DNA: TGTGCCAGCAGTTTATCGATAAGCGGGTCCACCTACGAGCAGTACTTC
CDR3 protein: CASSLSISGSTYEQYF
clone size: .
CDR3 length: 16
D gene: .
J gene: TRBJ2-7
V gene: TRBV27

CDR3 DNA: TGTGCCAGTAGTATGGGGACTAGCGGGTCCTACGAGCAGTACTTC
CDR3 protein: CASSMGTSGSYEQYF
clone size: .
CDR3 length: 15
D gene: TRBD2
J gene: TRBJ2-7
V gene: TRBV19

CDR3 DNA: TGTGCCAGCAGCTTAGGGCAGACCGGTCCGCTGGATGACTACGAGCAGTACTTC
CDR3 protein: CASSLGQTGPLDDYEQYF
clone size: .
CDR3 length: 18
D gene: .
J gene: TRBJ2-7
V gene: TRBV7-2

CDR3 DNA: TGTGCCAGCAGTTACGGGGGGGACACCCGGAACACTGAAGCTTTCTTT
CDR3 protein: CASSYGGDTRNTEAFF
clone size: .
CDR3 length: 16
D gene: .
J gene: TRBJ1-1
V gene: TRBV6-6

CDR3 DNA: TGTGCCAGCAGCCCAGCCGGGAGCTACAATGAGCAGTTCTTC
CDR3 protein: CASSPAGSYNEQFF
clone size: .
CDR3 length: 14
D gene: .
J gene: TRBJ2-1
V gene: TRBV7-3

CDR3 DNA: TGTGCCAGCAGTCTCGGGACGAGTCTTCAGCCCCAGCATTTT
CDR3 protein: CASSLGTSLQPQHF
clone size: .
CDR3 length: 14
D gene: .
J gene: TRBJ1-5
V gene: TRBV27

CDR3 DNA: TGTGCCAGCAGCCCTGACTTTAGCGGGAGGGTTGCAGATACGCAGTATTTT
CDR3 protein: CASSPDFSGRVADTQYF
clone size: .
CDR3 length: 17
D gene: TRBD2
J gene: TRBJ2-3
V gene: TRBV9

CDR3 DNA: TGTGCCAGCAGCCCCGGACCGGCCCACTACGAGCAGTACTTC
CDR3 protein: CASSPGPAHYEQYF
clone size: .
CDR3 length: 14
D gene: .
J gene: TRBJ2-7
V gene: TRBV9

CDR3 DNA: TGTGCCAGCAGTTTTCTCCGGGACAGCGCCTACGAGCAGTACTTC
CDR3 protein: CASSFLRDSAYEQYF
clone size: .
CDR3 length: 15
D gene: TRBD1
J gene: TRBJ2-7
V gene: TRBV27

CDR3 DNA: TGTGCCAGCAGTTACCTCGAGGGACTAACCTACAATGAGCAGTTCTTC
CDR3 protein: CASSYLEGLTYNEQFF
clone size: .
CDR3 length: 16
D gene: TRBD2
J gene: TRBJ2-1
V gene: TRBV6-5

CDR3 DNA: TGTGCCAGCAGTGACCGGGGGGGGGAGCTGTTTTTT
CDR3 protein: CASSDRGGELFF
clone size: .
CDR3 length: 12
D gene: .
J gene: TRBJ2-2
V gene: TRBV2

CDR3 DNA: TGTGCCTGGACCGCAAGGGGGTACGAGCAGTACTTC
CDR3 protein: CAWTARGYEQYF
clone size: .
CDR3 length: 12
D gene: .
J gene: TRBJ2-7
V gene: TRBV30

CDR3 DNA: TGTGCCAGCAGTTTGTCGTTGAACACTGAAGCTTTCTTT
CDR3 protein: CASSLSLNTEAFF
clone size: .
CDR3 length: 13
D gene: .
J gene: TRBJ1-1
V gene: TRBV6-5

CDR3 DNA: TGTGCCAGCACCCGGGACGGAACGAACACCGGGGAGCTGTTTTTT
CDR3 protein: CASTRDGTNTGELFF
clone size: .
CDR3 length: 15
D gene: .
J gene: TRBJ2-2
V gene: TRBV6-5

CDR3 DNA: TGCGCCAGCAGCTTGACCGGGGAGCAGTACTTC
CDR3 protein: CASSLTGEQYF
clone size: .
CDR3 length: 11
D gene: .
J gene: TRBJ2-7
V gene: TRBV5-1

CDR3 DNA: TGTGCCACCAGCAGAGATTCTGCGGAGAATGAGCAGTTCTTC
CDR3 protein: CATSRDSAENEQFF
clone size: .
CDR3 length: 14
D gene: .
J gene: TRBJ2-1
V gene: TRBV15

CDR3 DNA: TGTGCCAGCAGCCTCCCAGACCATCTCGCGAATGAGCAGTTCTTC
CDR3 protein: CASSLPDHLANEQFF
clone size: .
CDR3 length: 15
D gene: .
J gene: TRBJ2-1
V gene: TRBV7-9

CDR3 DNA: TGTGCCAGTAGTATTAACAGGGCTAACACTGAAGCTTTCTTT
CDR3 protein: CASSINRANTEAFF
clone size: .
CDR3 length: 14
D gene: .
J gene: TRBJ1-1
V gene: TRBV19

CDR3 DNA: TGTGCCAGCAGTTTAGGGCAGCCAGTTGGTGAGCAGTTCTTC
CDR3 protein: CASSLGQPVGEQFF
clone size: .
CDR3 length: 14
D gene: .
J gene: TRBJ2-1
V gene: TRBV28

CDR3 DNA: TGTGCCAGCAGTTTATATGGGGGAAGCTACGAGCAGTACTTC
CDR3 protein: CASSLYGGSYEQYF
clone size: .
CDR3 length: 14
D gene: .
J gene: TRBJ2-7
V gene: TRBV28

CDR3 DNA: TGTGCCAGCAGCTCCACCCTAGGGGGCGGCGTCACTGAAGCTTTCTTT
CDR3 protein: CASSSTLGGGVTEAFF
clone size: .
CDR3 length: 16
D gene: TRBD1
J gene: TRBJ1-1
V gene: TRBV7-9

CDR3 DNA: TGTGCCAGCAGCTTGCTTCAGAAGACCTACGAGCAGTACTTC
CDR3 protein: CASSLLQKTYEQYF
clone size: once
CDR3 length: 14
D gene: .
J gene: TRBJ2-7
V gene: TRBV5-5

CDR3 DNA: TGTGCCAGCAGCTTAGATGGAAATCAGCCCCAGCATTTT
CDR3 protein: CASSLDGNQPQHF
clone size: .
CDR3 length: 13
D gene: .
J gene: TRBJ1-5
V gene: TRBV11-2

CDR3 DNA: TGTGCCAGCAGCCAAGATCGGGCCGGAACCTCGTGGGGCTACACCTTC
CDR3 protein: CASSQDRAGTSWGYTF
clone size: .
CDR3 length: 16
D gene: .
J gene: TRBJ1-2
V gene: TRBV4-2

CDR3 DNA: TGTGCCAGCCGCCCGGGACAAATTTTCACTGAAGCTTTCTTT
CDR3 protein: CASRPGQIFTEAFF
clone size: .
CDR3 length: 14
D gene: .
J gene: TRBJ1-1
V gene: TRBV7-9

CDR3 DNA: TGTGCCAGCAGCTTGACGGGGCCCGAGCAGTACTTC
CDR3 protein: CASSLTGPEQYF
clone size: .
CDR3 length: 12
D gene: .
J gene: TRBJ2-7
V gene: TRBV5-4

CDR3 DNA: TGTGCCAGCAGCGTAGAAGGGACTAGCGGGAGGGATGACGGGGAGCTGTTTTTT
CDR3 protein: CASSVEGTSGRDDGELFF
clone size: .
CDR3 length: 18
D gene: TRBD2
J gene: TRBJ2-2
V gene: TRBV9

CDR3 DNA: TGTGCCAGCAGTGTACTTATAGGGACACTCTACAATGAGCAGTTCTTC
CDR3 protein: CASSVLIGTLYNEQFF
clone size: .
CDR3 length: 16
D gene: .
J gene: TRBJ2-1
V gene: TRBV27

CDR3 DNA: TGTGCCAGCAGTTCGACTAGCGGGAGATTCTACGAGCAGTACTTC
CDR3 protein: CASSSTSGRFYEQYF
clone size: .
CDR3 length: 15
D gene: TRBD2
J gene: TRBJ2-7
V gene: TRBV27

CDR3 DNA: TGTGCCATCAGTGAAGGGACCTACGAGCAGTACTTC
CDR3 protein: CAISEGTYEQYF
clone size: once
CDR3 length: 12
D gene: .
J gene: TRBJ2-7
V gene: TRBV10-3

CDR3 DNA: TGTGCCAGCAGTTCTGGGCAGGGCACTGAAGCTTTCTTT
CDR3 protein: CASSSGQGTEAFF
clone size: .
CDR3 length: 13
D gene: .
J gene: TRBJ1-1
V gene: TRBV27

CDR3 DNA: TGTGCCAGCAGCGTAATACAACATCTCCCTAACTATGGCTACACCTTC
CDR3 protein: CASSVIQHLPNYGYTF
clone size: .
CDR3 length: 16
D gene: .
J gene: TRBJ1-2
V gene: TRBV9

CDR3 DNA: TGCAGTGCTAGCCGGCGACCTGAGCAGTTCTTC
CDR3 protein: CSASRRPEQFF
clone size: .
CDR3 length: 11
D gene: .
J gene: TRBJ2-1
V gene: TRBV20-1

CDR3 DNA: TGTGCCAGCAGCCCCCCAGGGACCGGGGAGCTGTTTTTT
CDR3 protein: CASSPPGTGELFF
clone size: .
CDR3 length: 13
D gene: .
J gene: TRBJ2-2
V gene: TRBV13

CDR3 DNA: TGCGCCAGCAGCTTGGTGTGGAAGTCTGGGGCCAACGTCCTGACTTTC
CDR3 protein: CASSLVWKSGANVLTF
clone size: .
CDR3 length: 16
D gene: .
J gene: TRBJ2-6
V gene: TRBV5-1

CDR3 DNA: TGTGCCAGCAGCTTAAGGGCGGAGGCTTTCTTT
CDR3 protein: CASSLRAEAFF
clone size: .
CDR3 length: 11
D gene: .
J gene: TRBJ1-1
V gene: TRBV7-2

CDR3 DNA: TGTGCCAGCAACCAAGGGCGGCTAGCGGGATCCTACGAGCAGTACTTC
CDR3 protein: CASNQGRLAGSYEQYF
clone size: .
CDR3 length: 16
D gene: TRBD2
J gene: TRBJ2-7
V gene: TRBV7-2

CDR3 DNA: TGTGCCAGCAGTTTTGTAGGACAGGGAAACGAGCAGTACTTC
CDR3 protein: CASSFVGQGNEQYF
clone size: .
CDR3 length: 14
D gene: TRBD1
J gene: TRBJ2-7
V gene: TRBV27